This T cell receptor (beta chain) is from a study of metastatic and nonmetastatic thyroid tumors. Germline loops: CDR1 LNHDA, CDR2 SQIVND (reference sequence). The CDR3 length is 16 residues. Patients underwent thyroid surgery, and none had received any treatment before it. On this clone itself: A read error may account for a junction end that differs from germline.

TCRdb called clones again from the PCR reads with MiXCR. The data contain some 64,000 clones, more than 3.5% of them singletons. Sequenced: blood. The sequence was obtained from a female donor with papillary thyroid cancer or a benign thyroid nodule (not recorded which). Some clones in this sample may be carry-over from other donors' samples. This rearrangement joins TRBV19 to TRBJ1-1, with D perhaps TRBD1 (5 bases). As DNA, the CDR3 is TGTTCCAGTAGGACCTTACAGGCTCCCACGGTGACTGAAGCTTTCTTT. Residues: CSSRTLQAPTVTEAFF.